This T cell receptor (beta chain) was profiled in a study of T cells in Graves' hyperthyroidism and ophthalmopathy. The germline V gene has CDR1 MGHDK and CDR2 SYGVNS. Deletions cut 3 bases from V and 3 bases from J, with 24 bases between. The length of the CDR3 is 18 residues. Amplification yielded TCR beta CDR3 regions, with RNA transcripts as the source. The primer set for the first-round RT-PCR of the TCR CDR3 was HTBI. Each CDR3 protein is one row after TCRdb ran MiXCR on the multiplex PCR reads. The repertoire holds over 700,000 distinct CDR3 sequences, with roughly 40% as singletons. The V and J genes are TRBV25-1 and TRBJ2-7, with a weak D call TRBD1 (5 bases). The TCR comes from a man aged 18-30 years with Graves' hyperthyroidism. The sample comprised blood. CDR3 sequence (DNA): TGTGCCAGCAGTGACAGCAGCTTGGTTCAGGGTTGGAACTACGAGCAGTACTTC. It is translated as CASSDSSLVQGWNYEQYF.